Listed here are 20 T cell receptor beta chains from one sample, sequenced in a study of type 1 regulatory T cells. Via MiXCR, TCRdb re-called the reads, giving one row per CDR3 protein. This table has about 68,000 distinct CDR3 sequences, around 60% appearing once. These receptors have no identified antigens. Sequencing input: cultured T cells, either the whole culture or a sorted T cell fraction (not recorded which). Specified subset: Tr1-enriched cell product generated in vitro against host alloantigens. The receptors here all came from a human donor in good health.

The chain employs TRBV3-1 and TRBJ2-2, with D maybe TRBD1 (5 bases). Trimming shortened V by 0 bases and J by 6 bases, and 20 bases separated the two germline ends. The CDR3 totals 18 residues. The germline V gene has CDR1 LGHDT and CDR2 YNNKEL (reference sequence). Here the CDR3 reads CASSQDWVGRVEAGELFF. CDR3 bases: TGTGCCAGCAGCCAAGATTGGGTAGGCAGGGTGGAAGCCGGGGAGCTGTTTTTT.

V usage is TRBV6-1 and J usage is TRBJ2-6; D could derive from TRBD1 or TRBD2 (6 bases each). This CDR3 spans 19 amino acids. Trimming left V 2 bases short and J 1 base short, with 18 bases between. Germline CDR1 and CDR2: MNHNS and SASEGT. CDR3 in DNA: TGTGCCAGCAGTGAATTCGGAGGAGGGGGAGTTTCTGGGGCCAACGTCCTGACTTTC. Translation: CASSEFGGGGVSGANVLTF.

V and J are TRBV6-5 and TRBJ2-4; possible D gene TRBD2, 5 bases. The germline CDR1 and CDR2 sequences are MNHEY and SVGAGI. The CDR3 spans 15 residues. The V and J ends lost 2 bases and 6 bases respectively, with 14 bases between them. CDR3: CASSYTSSPPNIQYF. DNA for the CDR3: TGTGCCAGCAGTTACACCTCTAGCCCACCAAACATTCAGTACTTC.

The CDR3 loop reads CASRKSAGLGEQYF. DNA of the CDR3: TGTGCCAGCCGCAAAAGTGCAGGACTCGGCGAGCAGTACTTC. The chain links TRBV6-2 or TRBV6-3 to TRBJ2-7, with D perhaps matching TRBD2 (5 bases). The CDR3 is 14 residues long. Trimming cost V 8 bases and J 6 bases, with 20 bases left between them. Germline CDR1 is MNHEY and CDR2 is SVGEGT.

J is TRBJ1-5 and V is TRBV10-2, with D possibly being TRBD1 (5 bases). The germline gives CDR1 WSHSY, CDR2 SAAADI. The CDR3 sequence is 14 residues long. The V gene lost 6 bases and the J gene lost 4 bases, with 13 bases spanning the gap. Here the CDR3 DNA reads TGCGCCAGCAGCGAGGGGCAAAGAAATCAGCCCCAGCATTTT. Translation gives CASSEGQRNQPQHF.

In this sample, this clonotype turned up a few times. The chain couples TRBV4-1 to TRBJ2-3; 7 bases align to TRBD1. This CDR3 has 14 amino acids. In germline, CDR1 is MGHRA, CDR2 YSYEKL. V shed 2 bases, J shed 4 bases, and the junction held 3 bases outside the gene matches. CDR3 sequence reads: CASSQRDRADTQYF. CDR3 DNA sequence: TGCGCCAGCAGCCAACGAGACAGGGCAGATACGCAGTATTTT.

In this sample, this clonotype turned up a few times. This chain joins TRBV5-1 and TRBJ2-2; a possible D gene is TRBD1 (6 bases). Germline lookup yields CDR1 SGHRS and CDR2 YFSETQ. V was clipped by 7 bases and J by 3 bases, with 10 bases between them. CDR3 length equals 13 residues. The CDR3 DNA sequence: TGCGCCAGCTTCCAGGGGTACACCGGGGAGCTGTTTTTT. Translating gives CASFQGYTGELFF.

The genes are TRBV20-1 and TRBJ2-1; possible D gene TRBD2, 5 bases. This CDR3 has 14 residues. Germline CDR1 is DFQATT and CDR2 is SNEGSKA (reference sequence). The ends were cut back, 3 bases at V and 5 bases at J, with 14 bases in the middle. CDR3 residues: CSARVGVPNNEQFF. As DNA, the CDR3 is TGCAGTGCTAGGGTCGGGGTCCCTAACAATGAGCAGTTCTTC.

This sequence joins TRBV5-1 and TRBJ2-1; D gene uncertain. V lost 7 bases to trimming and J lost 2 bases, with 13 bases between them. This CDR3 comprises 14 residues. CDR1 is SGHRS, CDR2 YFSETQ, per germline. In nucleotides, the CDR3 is TGCGCCAGCGTACCATCGTTCCCCTACAATGAGCAGTTCTTC. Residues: CASVPSFPYNEQFF. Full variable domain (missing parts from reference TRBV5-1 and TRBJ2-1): KAGVTQTPRYLIKTRGQQVTLSCSPISGHRSVSWYQQTPGQGLQFLFEYFSETQRNKGNFPGRFSGRQFSNSRSEMNVSTLELGDSALYLCASVPSFPYNEQFFGPGTRLTVL.

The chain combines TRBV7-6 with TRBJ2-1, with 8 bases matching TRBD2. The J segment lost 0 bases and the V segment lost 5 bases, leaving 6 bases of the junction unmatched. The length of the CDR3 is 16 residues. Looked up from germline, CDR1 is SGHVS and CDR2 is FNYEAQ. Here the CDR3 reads CASSPTGGSSYNEQFF. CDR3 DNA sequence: TGTGCCAGCAGCCCGACGGGGGGGAGCTCCTACAATGAGCAGTTCTTC.

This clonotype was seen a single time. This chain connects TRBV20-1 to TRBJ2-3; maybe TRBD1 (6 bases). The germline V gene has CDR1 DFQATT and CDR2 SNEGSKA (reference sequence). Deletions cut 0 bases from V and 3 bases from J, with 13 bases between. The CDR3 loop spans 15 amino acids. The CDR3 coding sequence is TGCAGTGCTAGAGATCAAGTCAGGGGTACAGATACGCAGTATTTT. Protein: CSARDQVRGTDTQYF.

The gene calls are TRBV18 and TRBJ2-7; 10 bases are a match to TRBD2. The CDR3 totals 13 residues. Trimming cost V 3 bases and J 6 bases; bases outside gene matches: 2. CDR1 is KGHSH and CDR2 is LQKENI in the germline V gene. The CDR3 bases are TGTGCCAGCTCACCGATAGCGGGAGGCGAGCAGTACTTC. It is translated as CASSPIAGGEQYF.

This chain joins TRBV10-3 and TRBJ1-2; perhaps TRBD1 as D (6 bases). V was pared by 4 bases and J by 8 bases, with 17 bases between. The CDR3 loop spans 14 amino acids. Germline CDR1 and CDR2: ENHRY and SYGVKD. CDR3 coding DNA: TGTGCCATCAGTGGGGGCTTGGGGGCGCAAGGCTACACCTTC. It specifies CAISGGLGAQGYTF.

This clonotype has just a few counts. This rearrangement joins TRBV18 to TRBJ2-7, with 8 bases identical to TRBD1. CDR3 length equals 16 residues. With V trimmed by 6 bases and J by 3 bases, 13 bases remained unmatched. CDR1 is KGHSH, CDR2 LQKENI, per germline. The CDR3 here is CASSLTRGTGFYEQYF. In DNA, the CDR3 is TGTGCCAGCTCCCTAACTAGGGGGACAGGATTCTACGAGCAGTACTTC.

The CDR3 spells CAIDSGKETQYF. CDR3 in DNA: TGTGCCATCGACAGTGGTAAAGAGACCCAGTACTTC. The chain uses TRBV28 and TRBJ2-5; perhaps TRBD1 as D (5 bases). The CDR3 has 12 amino acids. Germline-derived CDR1 and CDR2 are MDHEN and SYDVKM. V lost 10 bases and J 3 bases, leaving 12 bases between the germline ends.

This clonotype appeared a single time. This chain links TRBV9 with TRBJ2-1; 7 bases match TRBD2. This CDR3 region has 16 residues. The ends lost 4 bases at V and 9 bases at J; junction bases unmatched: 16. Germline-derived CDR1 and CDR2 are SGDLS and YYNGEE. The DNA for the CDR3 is TGTGCCAGCAGCAAAATGAGCGCGGGAGCAAACACTGAGCAGTTCTTC. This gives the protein CASSKMSAGANTEQFF.

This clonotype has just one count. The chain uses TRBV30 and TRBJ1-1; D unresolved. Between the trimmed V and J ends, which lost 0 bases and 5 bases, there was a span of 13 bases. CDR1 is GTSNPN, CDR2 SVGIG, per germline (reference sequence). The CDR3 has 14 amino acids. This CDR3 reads CAWSVQRFGTEAFF. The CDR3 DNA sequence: TGTGCCTGGAGTGTACAAAGGTTCGGGACTGAAGCTTTCTTT.

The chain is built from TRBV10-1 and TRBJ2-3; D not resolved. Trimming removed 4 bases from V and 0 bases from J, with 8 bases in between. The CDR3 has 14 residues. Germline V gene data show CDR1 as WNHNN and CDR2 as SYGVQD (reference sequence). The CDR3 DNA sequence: TGCGCCAGCAGTGCGGCGGTTAGCACAGATACGCAGTATTTT. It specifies CASSAAVSTDTQYF.

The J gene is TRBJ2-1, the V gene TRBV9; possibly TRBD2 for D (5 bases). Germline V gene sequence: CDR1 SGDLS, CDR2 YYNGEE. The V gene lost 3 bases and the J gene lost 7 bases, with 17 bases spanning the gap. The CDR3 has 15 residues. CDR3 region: CASSGREGLTNEQFF. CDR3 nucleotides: TGTGCCAGCAGCGGACGGGAAGGCCTCACGAATGAGCAGTTCTTC.

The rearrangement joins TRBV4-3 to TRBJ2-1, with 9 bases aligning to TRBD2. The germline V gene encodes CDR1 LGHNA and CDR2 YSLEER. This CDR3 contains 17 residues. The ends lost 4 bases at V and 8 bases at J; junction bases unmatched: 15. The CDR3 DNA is TGCGCCAGCAGCCCAATGATTCTAGCGGGATACCCAGATGAGCAGTTCTTC. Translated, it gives CASSPMILAGYPDEQFF.